This entry describes one T cell receptor (beta chain). CDR1 and CDR2 (germline): LGHNA, YSLEER. The V and J ends lost 8 bases and 8 bases, in that order; junction bases with no gene match: 12. This CDR3 has 14 amino acids. Data came from immunoSEQ multiplex PCR; TCRdb stores just in-frame clones and leaves some out. Here the sample spans fewer than 95,000 clones, roughly 94% being singletons. The data were taken from a study of cytomegalovirus exposure and HLA in healthy donors. The sample consisted of PBMCs. This chain connects TRBV4-3 to TRBJ2-4; 7 bases align to TRBD2. The sequence came from a woman aged 18-35 years in good health and CMV-seronegative. DNA for the CDR3: TGCGCCAGCTCCGAGCGGGGTAGCTTGGACATTCAGTACTTC. Its translation is CASSERGSLDIQYF.